A selection of T cell receptor beta chains follows, all from one sample in a study of blood T cell repertoires in COVID-19. Sequenced by immunoSEQ multiplex PCR; TCRdb stores in-frame clones only, minus some. The sample has over 50,000 clones; about 90% are singletons. The sample comprised peripheral blood. These receptors were collected from a woman in her sixties with active or convalescent COVID-19. CDR3s include the opening cysteine and the closing phenylalanine or tryptophan. The order of the fields is V gene, clone size, J gene, CDR3 protein. Expanded clones are given a class, and other clones once, few, many or no size at all.

>TRBV28|NA|TRBJ1-1
CASSSGLHTEAFF
>TRBV7-2|NA|TRBJ2-1
CASSLEGPMGEQFF
>TRBV27|NA|TRBJ1-1
CASSPGGPKGHTEAFF
>TRBV18|NA|TRBJ1-2
CASSPGGYGYTF
>TRBV28|NA|TRBJ1-5
CASSPLAFAGNQPQHF
>TRBV18|NA|TRBJ1-1
CASSPVSGKNTEAFF
>TRBV23-1|once|TRBJ2-2
CASSQEGAAGELFF
>TRBV5-1|NA|TRBJ2-2
CASSFGLLAKNTGELFF
>TRBV2|few|TRBJ1-3
CASREGLSGNTIYF
>TRBV28|NA|TRBJ1-2
CASSWEGNYGYTF
>TRBV23-1|NA|TRBJ2-7
CAGPGHLDEQYF
>TRBV28|NA|TRBJ1-4
CASSLQGADEKLFF
>TRBV6-5|NA|TRBJ1-5
CASSLTGGGDQPQHF
>TRBV5-5|NA|TRBJ2-2
CASSFLALLGELFF
>TRBV7-9|NA|TRBJ2-3
CASSLRLAGAQRTDTQYF
>TRBV28|NA|TRBJ2-1
CASSTLRGGRSYNEQFF
>TRBV12-5|NA|TRBJ2-3
CASGFGTSGRVDTQYF
>TRBV3-1/TRBV3-2|once|TRBJ2-7
CASSQDPDRASYEQYF
>TRBV19|NA|TRBJ1-5
CASRERAGPQHF
>TRBV6-1|NA|TRBJ2-6
CASSEAGARSGANVLTF
>TRBV28|NA|TRBJ1-2
CASRTGLGGYTF
>TRBV30|NA|TRBJ1-6
CAWNRDSRAPLHF